This record looks at one T cell receptor beta chain sequence and its context. What it recognizes is unknown. This entry is derived from a study of cytomegalovirus exposure and HLA in healthy donors. Study-level information: When roughly 420 donors were genotyped, approximately 81% of them were found to fall in the Caucasian-associated ancestry cluster. Overall study results and limits: Later analysis showed most CMV-associated TCR beta chains appearing HLA-restricted. Reportedly, fewer N-insertions than the approximately 700-donor mean appeared in an Asian-associated ancestry cluster in a later analysis. HLA alleles showed associations with 16,951 TCR beta sequences in a later analysis, at a 0.05 false discovery rate.

With 60 Vbeta and 13 Jbeta primers, the PCR was carried out. The assay was immunoSEQ multiplex PCR, and TCRdb's table has in-frame clones only and misses some. The data show about 190,000 clones, approximately 88% seen once. V lost 0 bases and J lost 4, with 16 bases in between. This CDR3 comprises 17 residues. CDR1 is MGHRA and CDR2 is YSYEKL in the germline V gene. Sequenced material: PBMCs. This clonotype originated in a boy younger than 10 in good health and CMV-seronegative. J is TRBJ2-1 and V is TRBV4-1, with a weak D call TRBD2 (5 bases). The CDR3: CASSQDRPGVGYNEQFF. The CDR3 nucleotides are TGCGCCAGCAGCCAAGATAGGCCCGGGGTTGGGTACAATGAGCAGTTCTTC.